Listed below are T cell receptor beta chains from one sample, sequenced in a study of blood T cells in healthy people across ages. A single record per CDR3 protein comes from TCRdb applying MiXCR to the 5' RACE reads. The sample gives approximately 1.5 million distinct CDR3 sequences, under 55% of which show up once; about 3.8% is in the top ten. Sequenced sample: blood. These receptors were taken from a woman younger than 30 in good health. CDR3s include the opening cysteine and the closing phenylalanine or tryptophan. Each record gives: D gene, CDR3 length, clone size, V gene, J gene, CDR3 protein, CDR3 DNA. D genes are given only for firm matches. A clone size is listed for some rows: how often the clone was seen (once, few, many), or a class if it is expanded.

d_gene: TRBD1; len: 14; abundance: few; v_gene: TRBV28; j_gene: TRBJ1-2; CDR3aa: CASSSRGRSYGYTF; CDR3nt: TGTGCCAGCAGTTCCAGGGGGCGCTCCTATGGCTACACCTTC
d_gene: .; len: 15; abundance: few; v_gene: TRBV27; j_gene: TRBJ1-1; CDR3aa: CASSQNDRTPEEAFF; CDR3nt: TGTGCCAGCAGCCAAAATGACAGAACCCCCGAGGAAGCTTTCTTT
d_gene: .; len: 12; abundance: .; v_gene: TRBV12-3/TRBV12-4; j_gene: TRBJ2-1; CDR3aa: CASSFWLETQFF; CDR3nt: TGTGCCAGCAGTTTCTGGTTAGAGACCCAGTTCTTC
d_gene: .; len: 15; abundance: many; v_gene: TRBV2; j_gene: TRBJ2-5; CDR3aa: CASSDRGQVQETQYF; CDR3nt: TGTGCCAGCAGTGATCGGGGGCAGGTTCAAGAGACCCAGTACTTC
d_gene: .; len: 13; abundance: few; v_gene: TRBV2; j_gene: TRBJ1-1; CDR3aa: CASSGEMNTEAFF; CDR3nt: TGTGCCAGCAGTGGGGAAATGAACACTGAAGCTTTCTTT
d_gene: TRBD1; len: 13; abundance: few; v_gene: TRBV10-3; j_gene: TRBJ1-6; CDR3aa: CAIRGQDNSPLHF; CDR3nt: TGTGCCATCAGGGGACAGGATAATTCACCCCTCCACTTT
d_gene: .; len: 12; abundance: .; v_gene: TRBV6-6; j_gene: TRBJ2-7; CDR3aa: CASQEGFDEQYF; CDR3nt: TGTGCCTCCCAAGAGGGGTTCGACGAGCAGTACTTC
d_gene: .; len: 12; abundance: few; v_gene: TRBV20-1; j_gene: TRBJ1-1; CDR3aa: CSARTRYTEAFF; CDR3nt: TGCAGTGCTAGGACCAGGTACACTGAAGCTTTCTTT
d_gene: .; len: 13; abundance: .; v_gene: TRBV7-8; j_gene: TRBJ2-1; CDR3aa: CASIDRRYNEQFF; CDR3nt: TGTGCCAGCATAGACCGGCGTTACAATGAGCAGTTCTTC
d_gene: .; len: 13; abundance: few; v_gene: TRBV29-1; j_gene: TRBJ2-3; CDR3aa: CSVVGPRTDTQYF; CDR3nt: TGCAGCGTTGTGGGCCCGCGCACAGATACGCAGTATTTT
d_gene: .; len: 14; abundance: .; v_gene: TRBV10-3; j_gene: TRBJ1-2; CDR3aa: CAISPQGPNYGYTF; CDR3nt: TGTGCCATCAGTCCACAGGGCCCAAACTATGGCTACACCTTC
d_gene: TRBD1; len: 14; abundance: few; v_gene: TRBV7-2; j_gene: TRBJ2-7; CDR3aa: CASSPPGQFYEQYF; CDR3nt: TGTGCCAGCAGCCCACCGGGACAGTTTTACGAGCAGTACTTC
d_gene: .; len: 16; abundance: .; v_gene: TRBV6-1; j_gene: TRBJ2-6; CDR3aa: CASTQRGFQGANVLTF; CDR3nt: TGTGCCAGCACCCAAAGGGGCTTTCAGGGGGCCAACGTCCTGACTTTC
d_gene: TRBD2; len: 16; abundance: .; v_gene: TRBV11-2; j_gene: TRBJ2-7; CDR3aa: CASSTVLAAKTYEQYF; CDR3nt: TGTGCCAGCAGCACCGTGCTAGCGGCCAAGACCTACGAGCAGTACTTC
d_gene: .; len: 15; abundance: .; v_gene: TRBV7-9; j_gene: TRBJ1-4; CDR3aa: CASSLGDSREEKLFF; CDR3nt: TGTGCCAGCAGCCTAGGAGACTCCCGGGAGGAAAAACTGTTTTTT
d_gene: .; len: 11; abundance: few; v_gene: TRBV30; j_gene: TRBJ2-1; CDR3aa: CAWSVLNEQFF; CDR3nt: TGTGCCTGGAGTGTTCTCAATGAGCAGTTCTTC
d_gene: .; len: 14; abundance: few; v_gene: TRBV5-1; j_gene: TRBJ2-7; CDR3aa: CASSLAGPPYEQYF; CDR3nt: TGTGCCAGCAGTTTGGCAGGACCACCCTACGAGCAGTACTTC
d_gene: .; len: 16; abundance: .; v_gene: TRBV6-5; j_gene: TRBJ1-6; CDR3aa: CASSYSDSSYNSPLHF; CDR3nt: TGTGCCAGCAGTTACTCGGACAGCTCCTATAATTCACCCCTCCACTTT
d_gene: .; len: 15; abundance: .; v_gene: TRBV28; j_gene: TRBJ2-5; CDR3aa: CASSAGGANKETQYF; CDR3nt: TGTGCCAGCAGCGCCGGGGGCGCCAACAAAGAGACCCAGTACTTC
d_gene: TRBD2; len: 13; abundance: .; v_gene: TRBV7-2; j_gene: TRBJ2-5; CDR3aa: CASRMQGGETQYF; CDR3nt: TGTGCCAGCAGAATGCAGGGAGGGGAGACCCAGTACTTC